This TCR beta chain was obtained from a study of cytomegalovirus exposure and HLA in healthy donors. Findings and caveats of the study: Researchers reported in a later analysis that common viral pathogens appeared linked to several top clusters.

The primer mix had 60 Vbeta and 13 Jbeta primers. Libraries were prepared by immunoSEQ multiplex PCR; TCRdb keeps only in-frame clonotypes and omits some of them. Counted here are 95,000 to 150,000 clones, less than 80% occurring once; the ten biggest clones make up 3.3%. Note on this clone: Its antigen is still unknown.

This CDR3 has 17 amino acids. Germline V gene lookup returns CDR1 SGHNT and CDR2 YENEEA. Trimming removed 1 base from V and 9 bases from J; junction bases left unmatched: 15. V gene TRBV11-3 combines with J gene TRBJ2-1, with TRBD1 matching 7 bases. The sequence came from a woman in her fifties or sixties in good health and CMV-seronegative. Sequencing was performed on PBMCs. The CDR3 here is CASSLARQGRAGAEQFF. The CDR3 DNA reads TGTGCCAGCAGCTTAGCCCGACAGGGTCGAGCAGGGGCTGAGCAGTTCTTC.